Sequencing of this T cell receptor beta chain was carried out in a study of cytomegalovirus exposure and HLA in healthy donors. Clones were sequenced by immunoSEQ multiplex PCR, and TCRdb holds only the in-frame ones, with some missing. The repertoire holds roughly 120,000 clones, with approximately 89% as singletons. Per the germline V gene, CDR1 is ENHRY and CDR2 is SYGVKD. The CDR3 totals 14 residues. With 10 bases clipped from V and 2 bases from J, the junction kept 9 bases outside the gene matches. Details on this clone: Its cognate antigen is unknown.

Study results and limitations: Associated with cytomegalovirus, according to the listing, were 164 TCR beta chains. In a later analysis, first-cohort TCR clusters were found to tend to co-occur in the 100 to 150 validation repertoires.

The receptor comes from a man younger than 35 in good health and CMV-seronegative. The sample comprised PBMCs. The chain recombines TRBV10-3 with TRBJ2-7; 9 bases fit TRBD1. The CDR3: CATTRDRAPYEQYF. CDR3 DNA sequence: TGTGCCACGACCCGGGACAGGGCCCCCTACGAGCAGTACTTC.